What follows are 30 T cell receptor beta chains derived from one specimen sequenced in a study of PD-1 blockade in classical Hodgkin lymphoma. The time point denotes: cycle 4 day 1 (C4D1), after about 6 weeks of nivolumab. With no exception, relapse followed autologous stem cell transplantation in all patients, and brentuximab vedotin exposure varied. CD4+ T cells were purified from thawed PBMCs by magnetic negative selection. The repertoire was sequenced with immunoSEQ multiplex PCR; TCRdb's copy has only in-frame clones and lacks some. The table has around 9,800 clones, approximately 81% seen once. The material was CD4+ T cells from blood, obtained before the fourth cycle of nivolumab. The receptors here all came from a human donor with classical Hodgkin lymphoma.

By sample share, this clone is large (0.1 to 1%). The chain links TRBV2 to TRBJ1-1; D is possibly TRBD1 (5 bases). The CDR3 spans 14 residues. V lost 6 bases, J lost 1 base, and 12 bases lay in between. Germline V gives CDR1 SNHLY, CDR2 FYNNEI. CDR3 residues: CASRPWGRNTEAFF. DNA for the CDR3: TGTGCCAGCAGGCCTTGGGGCAGGAACACTGAAGCTTTCTTT.

The chain links TRBV19 to TRBJ2-2; either TRBD1 or TRBD2 may fit D (6 bases each). From germline, CDR1 is LNHDA and CDR2 SQIVND (reference sequence). The CDR3 is 17 residues long. Trimming removed 7 bases at V and 3 bases at J, with 21 bases between. The CDR3 loop is CASTPMRGAGYTGELFF. The CDR3 coding sequence is TGTGCCAGTACCCCTATGAGGGGGGCTGGGTACACCGGGGAGCTGTTTTTT.

Only a few counts were recorded for this clone. The rearrangement joins TRBV6-6 to TRBJ1-2; D may be TRBD1 (5 bases). V lost 7 bases and J 3 bases, leaving 12 bases between the germline ends. This CDR3 contains 13 residues. Germline CDR1 MNHNY, CDR2 SVGAGI (reference sequence). As DNA, the CDR3 is TGTGCCAGCAAGGTGACCAGGGACTATGGCTACACCTTC. It codes for CASKVTRDYGYTF.

This clone was found a few times. The chain combines TRBV5-1 with TRBJ1-2, with 8 bases aligning to TRBD1. The CDR3 length is 15 residues. The V gene end was trimmed by 3 bases and the J gene end by 3 bases; junction bases not matched to a gene: 7. Germline CDR1 reads SGHRS; CDR2 reads YFSETQ. DNA for the CDR3: TGCGCCAGCAGCTCAGGACAGGGAAGCTACTATGGCTACACCTTC. Protein: CASSSGQGSYYGYTF.

A remark on this clone: A read error may account for a junction end that differs from germline. CDR3 sequence reads: CASSPGQTKEKLFF. The CDR3 nucleotides read TGTGCCAGCAGTCCGGGACAGACTAAAGAAAAACTGTTTTTT. This chain connects TRBV28 to TRBJ1-4, with 7 bases lining up with TRBD1. This CDR3 is 14 amino acids long. The germline CDR1 and CDR2 sequences are MDHEN and SYDVKM.

J is TRBJ1-4 and V is TRBV7-9; D unclear. The V end was cut by 5 bases, the J end by 8 bases, with 21 bases between. The CDR3 extends over 16 amino acids. Germline V gene data show CDR1 as SEHNR and CDR2 as FQNEAQ (reference sequence). In DNA form, the CDR3 reads TGTGCCAGCAGCGTGTTCACGGTGGCCCACCCGGAAAAACTGTTTTTT. It is translated as CASSVFTVAHPEKLFF.

The chain couples TRBV5-5 to TRBJ1-1; D unclear. CDR3 length equals 13 residues. The germline V gene encodes CDR1 SGHKS and CDR2 YYEKEE (reference sequence). V lost 3 bases, J lost 8 bases, and 14 bases lay in between. As DNA, the CDR3 is TGTGCCAGCAGCTACTCCAGAGGCCTAGAAGCTTTCTTT. It encodes CASSYSRGLEAFF.

This clone was observed a handful of times. The V call is TRBV2, the J call TRBJ2-2, with a weak D call TRBD1 (6 bases). Trimming left V 7 bases short and J 5 bases short, with 14 bases between. The CDR3 consists of 14 residues. Germline loops: CDR1 SNHLY, CDR2 FYNNEI. CDR3 amino acids: CASKTDTGTGELFF. For the CDR3, the DNA is TGTGCCAGCAAAACAGACACAGGGACCGGGGAGCTGTTTTTT.

The chain joins TRBV7-2 to TRBJ2-1; 8 bases are shared with TRBD2. The CDR3 length is 15 residues. Germline assignment: CDR1 SGHTA and CDR2 FQGNSA. With V trimmed by 1 base and J by 4 bases, 3 bases remained unmatched. The DNA for the CDR3 is TGTGCCAGCAGCTTAGGCGGGGGGACATACAATGAGCAGTTCTTC. It is translated as CASSLGGGTYNEQFF. The whole variable domain, remainder taken from reference TRBV7-2 and TRBJ2-1, is GAGVSQSPSNKVTEKGKDVELRCDPISGHTALYWYRQSLGQGLEFLIYFQGNSAPDKSGLPSDRFSAERTGGSVSTLTIQRTQQEDSAVYLCASSLGGGTYNEQFFGPGTRLTVL.

This clone appeared a few times. This rearrangement joins TRBV7-8 to TRBJ1-4; D gene unclear. The germline V gene encodes CDR1 SGHVS and CDR2 FQNEAQ. This CDR3 is built from 14 residues. V gave up 5 bases and J gave up 3 bases, with 10 bases separating them. CDR3 amino acids: CASSLQPANEKLFF. The CDR3 DNA sequence: TGTGCCAGCAGCCTACAGCCGGCTAATGAAAAACTGTTTTTT.

This chain connects TRBV19 to TRBJ2-5, with 12 bases aligning to TRBD2. CDR3 length: 16 residues. Germline V gene lookup returns CDR1 LNHDA and CDR2 SQIVND (reference sequence). V dropped 5 bases and J dropped 2; count of bases not matched to a gene: 6. The CDR3 DNA is TGTGCCAGTAGTGACGGACTAGCGGGGAGGCAAGAGACCCAGTACTTC. This gives the protein CASSDGLAGRQETQYF. Supplemented by reference TRBV19 and TRBJ2-5, the full variable domain reads DGGITQSPKYLFRKEGQNVTLSCEQNLNHDAMYWYRQDPGQGLRLIYYSQIVNDFQKGDIAEGYSVSREKKESFPLTVTSAQKNPTAFYLCASSDGLAGRQETQYFGPGTRLLVL.

A single count supports this clone. The gene calls are TRBV2 and TRBJ1-5, with D possibly TRBD1 on 5 matching bases. With 6 bases removed from V and 5 bases from J, the gap between germline ends came to 17 bases. The CDR3 is 15 amino acids. Germline V gives CDR1 SNHLY, CDR2 FYNNEI. Here the CDR3 DNA reads TGTGCCAGCAGGACCCCGAGCTCGGGGGATCAGCCCCAGCATTTT. It is translated as CASRTPSSGDQPQHF.

The J gene is TRBJ1-2, the V gene TRBV30; unclear D gene. Trimming cost V 1 base and J 13 bases, with 13 bases left between them. CDR3 size: 11 residues. Germline loops: CDR1 GTSNPN, CDR2 SVGIG (reference sequence). CDR3: CAWSEGWRPTF. The CDR3 bases are TGTGCCTGGAGTGAAGGGTGGCGGCCCACCTTC.

The chain links TRBV10-1 to TRBJ2-3; D not resolved. The V gene's germline CDR1 is WNHNN and CDR2 SYGVQD (reference sequence). Trimming removed 0 bases from V and 4 bases from J, with 17 bases in between. The CDR3 is 17 residues long. In nucleotides, the CDR3 is TGCGCCAGCAGTGAGTCGGGGTTTGGGGATAGTCCAGATACGCAGTATTTT. Amino acids: CASSESGFGDSPDTQYF.

This chain joins TRBV28 and TRBJ2-6, with D unresolved. The CDR3 length is 16 residues. Germline CDR1 is MDHEN and CDR2 is SYDVKM. The ends were cut back, 4 bases at V and 0 bases at J, with 10 bases in the middle. The CDR3 here is CASSSAGYSGANVLTF. The CDR3 bases are TGTGCCAGCAGTTCGGCCGGTTACTCTGGGGCCAACGTCCTGACTTTC.

The chain has TRBV5-5 and TRBJ2-7; perhaps D is TRBD1 or TRBD2 (5 bases each). Germline values: CDR1 SGHKS, CDR2 YYEKEE (reference sequence). V lost 0 bases to trimming and J lost 2 bases, with 12 bases between them. The CDR3 has 15 amino acids. The CDR3 nucleotides are TGTGCCAGCAGCTTGGCAGATGGGACCCCCTACGAGCAGTACGTC. Amino acids: CASSLADGTPYEQYV.

V gene TRBV19 combines with J gene TRBJ2-3; D not certain. Germline V CDR1 and CDR2: LNHDA, SQIVND (reference sequence). The V end lost 2 bases, the J end lost 1 base, and 10 bases lay between the germline ends. CDR3 length: 15 amino acids. In DNA, the CDR3 is TGTGCCAGTAGTATAAATTCGGCTGGCACAGATACGCAGTATTTT. It codes for CASSINSAGTDTQYF.

This chain joins TRBV7-9 and TRBJ2-1; D is perhaps TRBD2 (6 bases). V lost 5 bases to trimming and J lost 6 bases, with 17 bases between them. This CDR3 region has 15 residues. Germline CDR1 reads SEHNR; CDR2 reads FQNEAQ (reference sequence). The CDR3 DNA reads as TGTGCCAGCAGCCCCCGCGGGGCCCGGACCAATGAGCAGTTCTTC. Translated: CASSPRGARTNEQFF.

V usage is TRBV11-2 and J usage is TRBJ2-1, with 7 positions matching TRBD1. The germline CDR1 and CDR2 sequences are SGHAT and FQNNGV. The CDR3 extends over 13 amino acids. V lost 1 base, J lost 7 bases, and 1 base stayed unmatched. CDR3 in amino acids: CASSLVQGNEQFF. DNA for the CDR3: TGTGCCAGCAGCTTAGTACAGGGGAATGAGCAGTTCTTC.

The V and J genes are TRBV5-1 and TRBJ2-7; a weak D match, TRBD1 (7 bases). Germline V gene sequence: CDR1 SGHRS, CDR2 YFSETQ. The CDR3 has 14 residues. The V and J ends lost 4 bases and 4 bases respectively, with 15 bases between them. The CDR3 nucleotides are TGCGCCAGCAGCCCGGAGGGACAGCTTTACGAGCAGTACGTC. Residues: CASSPEGQLYEQYV.

The CDR3 protein is CASRGGLYMNTEAFF. The CDR3 DNA reads as TGTGCCAGTCGTGGGGGGCTATATATGAACACTGAAGCTTTCTTT. This chain links TRBV2 with TRBJ1-1, with a possible D match to TRBD1 (6 bases). This CDR3 region has 15 residues. Germline-derived CDR1 and CDR2 are SNHLY and FYNNEI. V shed 9 bases and J shed 0 bases, with 17 bases lying between them. Complete variable domain (other parts from reference TRBV2 and TRBJ1-1): EPEVTQTPSHQVTQMGQEVILRCVPISNHLYFYWYRQILGQKVEFLVSFYNNEISEKSEIFDDQFSVERPDGSNFTLKIRSTKLEDSAMYFCASRGGLYMNTEAFFGQGTRLTVV.

V gene TRBV11-2 combines with J gene TRBJ1-2; D not resolved. Trimming took 5 bases from V and 7 from J, leaving 11 bases between them. Germline V gene data show CDR1 as SGHAT and CDR2 as FQNNGV. This CDR3 is built from 12 residues. The chain's CDR3 is CASSIHTGGYTF. As DNA, the CDR3 is TGTGCCAGCAGCATTCACACTGGTGGCTACACCTTC.

This chain joins TRBV5-1 and TRBJ2-7; 12 bases agree with TRBD2. J lost 4 bases, V lost 3 bases, and 2 bases had no gene match. CDR3 length equals 14 residues. The V gene's germline CDR1 is SGHRS and CDR2 YFSETQ. The CDR3: CASSSSGGEYEQYF. CDR3 nucleotides: TGCGCCAGCAGCTCTAGCGGGGGGGAATACGAGCAGTACTTC.

This rearrangement joins TRBV10-1 to TRBJ2-3; D is uncertain. This CDR3 spans 16 amino acids. The germline V and J ends were trimmed by 3 bases and 2 bases, with 15 bases remaining between them. In germline, CDR1 is WNHNN, CDR2 SYGVQD (reference sequence). The DNA of the CDR3 is TGCGCCAGCAGTGAAGGAGACGGCCGTTCCACAGATACGCAGTATTTT. Its translation is CASSEGDGRSTDTQYF.

The gene calls are TRBV5-5 and TRBJ1-1; 7 positions match TRBD1. V was clipped by 2 bases and J by 4 bases; unmatched bases: 5. CDR3 length: 14 residues. Germline V CDR1 and CDR2: SGHKS, YYEKEE (reference sequence). CDR3 sequence: CASSLTGDGTEAFF. The CDR3 coding sequence is TGTGCCAGCAGCTTAACAGGGGACGGCACTGAAGCTTTCTTT.

This chain connects TRBV15 to TRBJ2-1, with D maybe TRBD2 (6 bases). Trimming shortened V by 3 bases and J by 9 bases, and 21 bases separated the two germline ends. CDR1 is LNHNV and CDR2 is YYDKDF in the germline V gene (reference sequence). CDR3 length equals 16 residues. The CDR3 sequence is CATSRDTGTADPEQFF. CDR3 bases: TGTGCCACCAGCAGGGACACCGGGACTGCGGATCCTGAGCAGTTCTTC.

This chain links TRBV9 with TRBJ2-3; 7 bases are shared with TRBD1. The length of the CDR3 is 16 residues. Germline loops: CDR1 SGDLS, CDR2 YYNGEE. V trimming: 4 bases; J trimming: 2 bases; junction bases outside the gene matches: 10. The CDR3 nucleotides are TGTGCCAGCAGCCCCAGACAGGGAACCATCACAGATACGCAGTATTTT. Amino acid sequence: CASSPRQGTITDTQYF.

This sequence joins TRBV28 and TRBJ2-1, with 9 bases identical to TRBD1. V lost 8 bases to trimming and J lost 8 bases; unmatched junction nucleotides: 10. The germline V gene has CDR1 MDHEN and CDR2 SYDVKM. CDR3 length: 14 residues. Here the CDR3 reads CASGGGTGIDEQFF. As DNA, the CDR3 is TGTGCCAGCGGGGGAGGGACAGGGATCGATGAGCAGTTCTTC.

The V gene is TRBV11-3, the J gene TRBJ1-4; D perhaps matches TRBD1 (5 bases). The CDR3 runs to 15 residues. Trimming took 2 bases from V and 8 from J, leaving 15 bases between them. Per germline, CDR1 SGHNT and CDR2 YENEEA. The DNA for the CDR3 is TGTGCCAGCAGCTTATCCGGGATTGGGGGGGAAAAACTGTTTTTT. Translated, it gives CASSLSGIGGEKLFF.

The J gene is TRBJ1-1, the V gene TRBV7-9; TRBD1 is a possible D gene (5 bases). Germline-derived CDR1 and CDR2 are SEHNR and FQNEAQ (reference sequence). Trimming removed 3 bases from V and 6 bases from J, with 14 bases in between. CDR3 size: 14 residues. For the CDR3, the DNA is TGTGCCAGCAGCTTTGGGGGGTCGGACGCTGAAGCTTTCTTT. It encodes CASSFGGSDAEAFF.